The rows below give T cell receptor beta chains drawn from one sample of a study of somatic mutations in cytotoxic T cells in rheumatoid arthritis. Profiled with immunoSEQ multiplex PCR; TCRdb holds only in-frame clones, not every one. The sample yields tens of thousands of clones, roughly four fifths seen once. The sample was CD8+ T cells sorted from blood. These receptors were taken from an adult with rheumatoid arthritis. Each CDR3 is given with its conserved first and last residue. The order of the fields is J gene, V gene, CDR3 length, D gene, clone size, CDR3 DNA, CDR3 protein. The D gene is left open where the match is weak. Rows may omit the clone size; those that give it use once, few, many or a size class.

>TRBJ2-2|TRBV12-5|12|-|-
TGTGCTAGTGAAGCCGGGGCCGGGGGACTGTTTTTT
CASEAGAGGLFF
>TRBJ2-1|TRBV11-2|15|TRBD2|-
TGTGCCAGCAGCCTAAAGCCTAGCGGTTACAATGAGCAGTTCTTC
CASSLKPSGYNEQFF
>TRBJ2-1|TRBV11-3|12|-|-
TGTGCCAGCAGCTTAGGTGGGGGCAAAGAGTTCTTC
CASSLGGGKEFF
>TRBJ1-2|TRBV6-4|13|-|-
TGTGCCAGCAGTGACTACAAGACTTATGGCTACACCTTC
CASSDYKTYGYTF
>TRBJ1-6|TRBV6-5|15|-|once
TGTGCCAGCAGTTACTCTGGGCGGCCGAATTCACCCCTCCACTTT
CASSYSGRPNSPLHF
>TRBJ2-1|TRBV5-1|17|-|-
TGCGCCAGCAGCGCCCCTGGGGGGGGCGCGTCCTACAATGAGCAGTTCTTC
CASSAPGGGASYNEQFF
>TRBJ1-6|TRBV18|16|-|-
TGTGCCAGCTCACCACCGGCAGTTTCCTTAAGTTCACCCCTCCACTTT
CASSPPAVSLSSPLHF
>TRBJ1-5|TRBV28|15|-|-
TGTGCCACCAAATACGGCAGGGTCGGGAATCAGCCCCAGCATTTT
CATKYGRVGNQPQHF
>TRBJ2-7|TRBV4-3|13|-|-
TGCGCCAGCAGCCAAGATCTGGGGAACGAGCAGTACTTC
CASSQDLGNEQYF
>TRBJ1-3|TRBV13|14|-|-
TGTGCCAGCAGCTTTGGCAGCGGGGGAAACACCATATATTTT
CASSFGSGGNTIYF
>TRBJ1-6|TRBV28|16|TRBD1|once
TGTGCCAGCAGTCCCCGACAGGGTTACGGTAATTCACCCCTCCACTTT
CASSPRQGYGNSPLHF
>TRBJ1-1|TRBV9|15|-|-
TGTGCCAGCAGCCTAAAGAGGGGCTTCGACACTGAAGCTTTCTTT
CASSLKRGFDTEAFF
>TRBJ1-1|TRBV9|20|-|-
TGTGCCAGCAGCGCAAGTCTTGTCCCCAGGAACGAGGGACCGAACACTGAAGCTTTCTTT
CASSASLVPRNEGPNTEAFF
>TRBJ1-2|TRBV5-6|15|-|-
TGTGCCAGCAGCTTGGGGGCAGTAGCTAACTATGGCTACACCTTC
CASSLGAVANYGYTF
>TRBJ2-1|TRBV4-1|15|-|-
TGCGCCAGCAGCCACTGGGGGACCTCCGGTAGTGAGCAGTTCTTC
CASSHWGTSGSEQFF
>TRBJ2-1|TRBV7-3|16|-|-
TGTGCCAGCAGCTTAAACCCACCTGGCTCCTACAATGAGCAGTTCTTC
CASSLNPPGSYNEQFF
>TRBJ1-4|TRBV28|18|-|-
TGTGCCAGCAGTCCGGTAAAGGACCTACAGGACACTAATGAAAAACTGTTTTTT
CASSPVKDLQDTNEKLFF
>TRBJ1-2|TRBV27|14|-|-
TGTGCCAGCAGTTTATCGGGGGGGCGTTATGGCTACACCTTC
CASSLSGGRYGYTF
>TRBJ2-7|TRBV4-2|15|TRBD2|-
TGTGCCAGCAGCCATGGACGGGAGGGGTCCTACGAGCAGTACTTC
CASSHGREGSYEQYF
>TRBJ2-1|TRBV7-3|14|-|medium-sized
TGTGCCAGCAGCTTATCGGGACCAGGGAATGAGCAGTTCTTC
CASSLSGPGNEQFF
>TRBJ2-2|TRBV7-2|13|-|-
TGTGCCAGCAGCTTAGCGCGTAACGGGGAGCTGTTTTTT
CASSLARNGELFF
>TRBJ2-1|TRBV13|15|TRBD2|-
TGTGCCAGCAGCTTAGGTCCTAGCGGCTACAATGAGCAGTTCTTC
CASSLGPSGYNEQFF
>TRBJ1-6|TRBV18|14|-|-
TGTGCCAGCTCACCAGGAGGGGGGCGGTCACCCCTCCACTTT
CASSPGGGRSPLHF
>TRBJ2-1|TRBV28|16|TRBD2|-
TGTGCCAGCAGTTTACTAGCGGGGGCTTACTACAATGAGCAGTTCTTC
CASSLLAGAYYNEQFF
>TRBJ2-7|TRBV10-2|15|TRBD1|once
TGCGCCAGCAGTTACCAACAGGGGGTGACCTACGAGCAGTACTTC
CASSYQQGVTYEQYF
>TRBJ2-3|TRBV27|12|-|few
TGTGCCAGCAGTCCCTACCCAGATACGCAGTATTTT
CASSPYPDTQYF
>TRBJ2-3|TRBV9|16|TRBD2|once
TGTGCCAGCAGCGCAACTAGCGGGGGGGCCCGCGATACGCAGTATTTT
CASSATSGGARDTQYF
>TRBJ2-1|TRBV4-1|13|-|once
TGCGCCAGCAGCAGCACGTTCTACAATGAGCAGTTCTTC
CASSSTFYNEQFF
>TRBJ1-3|TRBV13|14|-|-
TGTGCCAGCAGCCAAGAACAGGGAGGAAACACCATATATTTT
CASSQEQGGNTIYF
>TRBJ2-3|TRBV7-9|12|-|-
TGTGCCAGCAGCTTAGTAGAAGATACGCAGTATTTT
CASSLVEDTQYF
>TRBJ2-7|TRBV4-1|16|-|-
TGCGCCAGCAGCCAAGTGTGGGGGTTTGGCGATTACGAGCAGTACTTC
CASSQVWGFGDYEQYF
>TRBJ2-3|TRBV5-1|16|TRBD2|-
TGCGCCAGCAGCTCTTGGGGGGGGTTGGTCGCAGATACGCAGTATTTT
CASSSWGGLVADTQYF
>TRBJ1-3|TRBV9|13|-|-
TGTGCCAGCAGCGTAGAGGTCTCGGACACCATATATTTT
CASSVEVSDTIYF
>TRBJ2-5|TRBV4-3|15|-|-
TGCGCCAGCAGCCAAACACTTGAGGCGGGAGAGACCCAGTACTTC
CASSQTLEAGETQYF
>TRBJ2-3|TRBV13|14|TRBD2|-
TGTGCCAGCAGCTTTGGCGGGAGGCCAGATACGCAGTATTTT
CASSFGGRPDTQYF
>TRBJ2-2|TRBV7-2|18|-|few
TGTGCCAGCAGCTTAGCCCCCGGGGGGCGGCTCTACACCGGGGAGCTGTTTTTT
CASSLAPGGRLYTGELFF
>TRBJ1-1|TRBV30|11|-|few
TGTGCCTTGGGTCTGAACACTGAAGCTTTCTTT
CALGLNTEAFF
>TRBJ2-2|TRBV4-1|17|-|-
TGCGCCAGCAGCCAAGTGGGGACGGGGGCGTCTGTAGGGGAGCTGTTTTTT
CASSQVGTGASVGELFF
>TRBJ1-4|TRBV2|16|-|once
TGTGCCAGCAGGAAAAATTCAGGGAAAACTAATGAAAAACTGTTTTTT
CASRKNSGKTNEKLFF
>TRBJ2-7|TRBV13|13|-|-
TGTGCTAGCAGTCCAGATTCGCACTACGAGCAGTACTTC
CASSPDSHYEQYF
>TRBJ1-1|TRBV28|13|-|once
TGTGCCAGCAGTGCGACGGTGAACACTGAAGCTTTCTTT
CASSATVNTEAFF
>TRBJ2-1|TRBV7-9|17|TRBD2|-
TGTGCCAGCAGCTCCGGACTAGCGGGAGCCTTTTACAATGAGCAGTTCTTC
CASSSGLAGAFYNEQFF
>TRBJ2-5|TRBV6-5|14|-|-
TGTGCCAGCAGCGACTACGCACCCACAGAGACCCAGTACTTC
CASSDYAPTETQYF